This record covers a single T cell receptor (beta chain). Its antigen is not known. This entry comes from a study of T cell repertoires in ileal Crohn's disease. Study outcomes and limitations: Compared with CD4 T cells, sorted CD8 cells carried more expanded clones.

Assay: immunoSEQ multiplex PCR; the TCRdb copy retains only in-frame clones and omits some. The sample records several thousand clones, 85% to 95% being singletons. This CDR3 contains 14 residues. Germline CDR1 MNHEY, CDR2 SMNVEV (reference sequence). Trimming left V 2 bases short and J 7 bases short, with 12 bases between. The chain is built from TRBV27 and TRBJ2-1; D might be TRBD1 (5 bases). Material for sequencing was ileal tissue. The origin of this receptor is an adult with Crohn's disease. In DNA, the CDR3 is TGTGCCAGCAGTTTAGGGGCAGGGAAAAATGAGCAGTTCTTC. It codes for CASSLGAGKNEQFF.